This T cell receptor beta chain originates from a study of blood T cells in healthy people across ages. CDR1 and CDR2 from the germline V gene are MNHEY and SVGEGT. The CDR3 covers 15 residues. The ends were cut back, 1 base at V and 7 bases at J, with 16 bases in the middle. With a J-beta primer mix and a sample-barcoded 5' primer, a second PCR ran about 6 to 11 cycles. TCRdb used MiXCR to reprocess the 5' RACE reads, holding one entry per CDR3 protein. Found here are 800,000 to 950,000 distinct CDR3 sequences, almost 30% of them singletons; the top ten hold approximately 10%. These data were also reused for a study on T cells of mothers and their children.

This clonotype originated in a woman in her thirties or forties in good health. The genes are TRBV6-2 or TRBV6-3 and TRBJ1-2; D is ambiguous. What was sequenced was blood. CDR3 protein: CASSYYVDSLGGYTF. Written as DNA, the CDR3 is TGTGCCAGCAGTTACTACGTCGACTCGCTGGGTGGCTACACCTTC.